The source of this TCR beta chain is a study of T cell clones after liver transplantation. Study context: Apart from a few HCV-positive recipients, transplants were for non-autoimmune, non-viral reasons.

The germline V and J ends were trimmed by 7 bases and 4 bases, with 17 bases remaining between them. CDR1 is LNHDA and CDR2 is SQIVND in the germline V gene (reference sequence). The CDR3 spans 16 residues. The protocol was immunoSEQ multiplex PCR, while the TCRdb copy is restricted to in-frame clones and leaves out a portion. The profile shows about 70,000 clones, approximately 80% of them singletons. The sequence derives from a human patient who received a liver transplant. Part of the T cells may come from the graft donor. The sequencing here drew on CD4+ T cells from blood, taken 12 months after liver transplant. This chain links TRBV19 with TRBJ2-6; TRBD2 might be the D (6 bases). The CDR3 protein is CASTAGSPSGANVLTF. CDR3 nucleotides: TGTGCCAGTACCGCGGGGAGCCCGTCGGGGGCCAACGTCCTGACTTTC. Filled out from reference TRBV19 and TRBJ2-6, the complete variable domain reads DGGITQSPKYLFRKEGQNVTLSCEQNLNHDAMYWYRQDPGQGLRLIYYSQIVNDFQKGDIAEGYSVSREKKESFPLTVTSAQKNPTAFYLCASTAGSPSGANVLTFGAGSRLTVL.